Detailed here is one TCR beta chain. The source of the sample is a study of shared clonotypes between healthy human individuals. Germline V gene sequence: CDR1 SGHTA, CDR2 FQGNSA. Trimming pared 2 bases from V and 10 bases from J, leaving 12 bases between. The CDR3 totals 13 residues. Input per replicate PCR of unsorted PBMC was around 0.3 ug DNA, corresponding to 33,000 or so T cell genomes. In the original processing: ImmunoSEQ sequences covered only the junction and lacked quality scores; filtering therefore differed. The method was immunoSEQ multiplex PCR; TCRdb's version includes in-frame clones alone and lacks a portion of them. The DNA gave D and trimming, while V, J and clone size come from that table. The table records roughly 500,000 clones, approximately 85% of them present only once. All donors were Caucasian adults living in Nashville, Tennessee. For genomic DNA, unsorted samples relied on roughly 100 million PBMCs.

The receptor was isolated from a woman aged 40 to 49 in good health. Some clones in this sample may be carry-over from other donors' samples. The sample was PBMCs. The gene calls are TRBV7-2 and TRBJ2-1, with D possibly TRBD1 on 6 matching bases. The CDR3 spells CASSLPYRAEQFF. In DNA form, the CDR3 reads TGTGCCAGCAGCTTACCGTACAGGGCCGAGCAGTTCTTC.